The TCR beta chain under discussion was sequenced for a study of cytomegalovirus exposure and HLA in healthy donors. Notes on the study in general: As was reported, the classifier diagnosed cytomegalovirus status with high specificity and sensitivity.

PCR involved 60 Vbeta and 13 Jbeta primers. Data came from immunoSEQ multiplex PCR; TCRdb stores just in-frame clones and leaves some out. Of 190,000 or so clones in the sample, about 76% were seen once. In the case of this clone: Its cognate antigen is unknown. Other DNA sequences from this sample encode an identical CDR3 as well.

This CDR3 is built from 13 residues. V was clipped by 2 bases and J by 2 bases, with 6 bases between them. The germline gives CDR1 KGHSH, CDR2 LQKENI. The sequence was obtained from a male donor in good health and CMV-seropositive. Sequencing was carried out using PBMCs. The chain combines TRBV18 with TRBJ1-2; D possibly corresponds to TRBD1 (6 bases). The DNA for the CDR3 is TGTGCCAGCTCACCAGACAGGAACTATGGCTACACCTTC. Residues: CASSPDRNYGYTF.